This TCR beta chain derives from a study of a mutant IDH1 vaccine in newly diagnosed glioma. Libraries were prepared by immunoSEQ multiplex PCR; TCRdb keeps only in-frame clonotypes and omits some of them. Among 40,000 or so clones, roughly three quarters were seen once, and the ten largest hold approximately 9.1%. The CDR3 has 14 amino acids. Germline-derived CDR1 and CDR2 are MNHEY and SVGAGI. The J segment lost 4 bases and the V segment lost 7 bases, leaving 8 bases of the junction unmatched. Documented time point: baseline, week 1 (first vaccination visit). Treatment here: pre-vaccination baseline after standard-of-care therapy. The donors had new WHO grade 3 or 4 astrocytomas; these were IDH1-mutant and ATRX-lost.

The chain recombines TRBV6-5 with TRBJ1-2; 8 positions match TRBD1. This receptor was obtained from a man aged 35 to 55 with glioma. Some clones in this sample may be carry-over from other donors' samples. The sequencing here drew on PBMCs, taken from a glioma patient treated with radiotherapy, temozolomide or both. CDR3 sequence reads: CASTPDRGGYGYTF. CDR3 DNA: TGTGCCAGCACCCCAGACAGGGGAGGCTATGGCTACACCTTC.